This TCR beta chain was identified in a study of post-analysis software for immune sequencing data. Study at large: Progressive-relapsing, secondary progressive and relapsing-remitting multiple sclerosis were among the disease courses included.

The V gene lost 0 bases and the J gene lost 4 bases, with 12 bases spanning the gap. The CDR3 extends over 15 amino acids. Germline V lookup: CDR1 SGHTA, CDR2 FQGNSA. The library was made from cDNA and included unique molecular identifiers. There were roughly 0.85 to 11 million T cells, and roughly 0.5 million cDNA molecules came from them. TCRdb re-called the PCR reads with MiXCR, one entry per CDR3 protein. The sample holds 500,000 to 600,000 distinct CDR3 sequences, around 40% seen once. General study points: Strong co-clustering by F measure linked samples that shared a preparation batch. Diversity measured as normalized Chao1 was significantly lower in multiple sclerosis patients than in controls. TRBV segments more frequent in patients than in controls numbered five and included TRBV5-6, TRBV5-1 and TRBV20-1.

Points on this clonotype: Its target is unknown.

Sequenced sample: blood. The gene calls are TRBV7-2 and TRBJ2-5; no definite D call. This clonotype was obtained from a girl aged 10 to 17 with multiple sclerosis. The CDR3 is CASSLAGASGETQYF. The CDR3 nucleotides are TGTGCCAGCAGCTTAGCGGGCGCATCGGGAGAGACCCAGTACTTC.